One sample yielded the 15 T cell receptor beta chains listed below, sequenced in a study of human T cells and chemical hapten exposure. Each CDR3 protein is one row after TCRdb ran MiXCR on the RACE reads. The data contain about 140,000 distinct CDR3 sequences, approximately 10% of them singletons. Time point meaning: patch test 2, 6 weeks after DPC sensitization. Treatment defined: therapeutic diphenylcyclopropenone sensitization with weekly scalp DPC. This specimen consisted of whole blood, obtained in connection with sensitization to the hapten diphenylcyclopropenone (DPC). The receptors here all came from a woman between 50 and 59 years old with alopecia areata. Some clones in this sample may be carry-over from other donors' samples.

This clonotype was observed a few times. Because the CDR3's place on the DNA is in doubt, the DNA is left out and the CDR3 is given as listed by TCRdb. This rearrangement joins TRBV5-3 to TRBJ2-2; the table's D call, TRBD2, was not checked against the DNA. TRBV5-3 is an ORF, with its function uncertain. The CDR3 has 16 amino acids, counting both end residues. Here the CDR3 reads CARSPSASGRPGSCFF.

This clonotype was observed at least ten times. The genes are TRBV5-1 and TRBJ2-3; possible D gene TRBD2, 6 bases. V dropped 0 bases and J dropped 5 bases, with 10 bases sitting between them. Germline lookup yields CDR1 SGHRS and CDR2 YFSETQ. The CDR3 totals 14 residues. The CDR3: CASSLATGGDTQYF. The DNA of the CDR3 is TGCGCCAGCAGCTTGGCTACCGGGGGAGATACGCAGTATTTT.

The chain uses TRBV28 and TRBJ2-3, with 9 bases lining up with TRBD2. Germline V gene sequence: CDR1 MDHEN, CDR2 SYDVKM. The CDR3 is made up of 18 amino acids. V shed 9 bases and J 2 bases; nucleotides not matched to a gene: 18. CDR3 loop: CASSKGAGGNFFTDTQYF. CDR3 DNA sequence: TGTGCCAGTTCCAAAGGGGCGGGAGGGAACTTTTTCACAGATACGCAGTATTTT.

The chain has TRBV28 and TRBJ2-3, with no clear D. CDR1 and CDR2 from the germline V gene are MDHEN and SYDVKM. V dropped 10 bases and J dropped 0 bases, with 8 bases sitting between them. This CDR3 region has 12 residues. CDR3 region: CAIESSTDTQYF. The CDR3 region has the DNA TGTGCCATCGAATCTAGCACAGATACGCAGTATTTT.

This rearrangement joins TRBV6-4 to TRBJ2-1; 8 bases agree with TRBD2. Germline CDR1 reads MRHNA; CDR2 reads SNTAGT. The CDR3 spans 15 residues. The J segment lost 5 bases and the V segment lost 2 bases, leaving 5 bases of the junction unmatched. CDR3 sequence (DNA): TGTGCCAGCAGTGACGAAGCGGGAGCCCACAATGAGCAGTTCTTC. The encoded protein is CASSDEAGAHNEQFF.

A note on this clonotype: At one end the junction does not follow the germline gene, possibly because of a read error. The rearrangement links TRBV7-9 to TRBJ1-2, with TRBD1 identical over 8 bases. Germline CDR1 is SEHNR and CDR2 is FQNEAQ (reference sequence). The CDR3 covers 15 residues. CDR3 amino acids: CASSLSGQGPYGFTF. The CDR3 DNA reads TGTGCCAGCAGCTTATCCGGACAGGGCCCTTATGGCTTCACCTTC.

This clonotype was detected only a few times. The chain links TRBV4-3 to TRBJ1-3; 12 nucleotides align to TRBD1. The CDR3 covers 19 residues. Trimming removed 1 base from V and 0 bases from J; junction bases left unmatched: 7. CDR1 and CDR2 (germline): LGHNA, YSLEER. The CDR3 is CASSQVGQGAVSSGNTIYF. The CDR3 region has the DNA TGCGCCAGCAGCCAAGTGGGACAGGGGGCCGTAAGCTCTGGAAACACCATATATTTT.

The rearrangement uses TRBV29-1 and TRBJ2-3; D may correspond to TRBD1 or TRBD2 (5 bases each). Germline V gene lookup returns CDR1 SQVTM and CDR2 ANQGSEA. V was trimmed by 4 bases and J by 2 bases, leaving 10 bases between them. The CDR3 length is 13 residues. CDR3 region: CSVAPGTTDTQYF. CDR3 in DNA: TGCAGCGTTGCCCCTGGGACCACAGATACGCAGTATTTT.

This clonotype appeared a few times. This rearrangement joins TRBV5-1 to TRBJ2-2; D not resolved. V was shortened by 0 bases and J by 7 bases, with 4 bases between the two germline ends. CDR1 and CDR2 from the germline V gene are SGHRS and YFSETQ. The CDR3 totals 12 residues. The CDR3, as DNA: TGCGCCAGCAGCTTGGTTGGCGGGGAGCTGTTTTTT. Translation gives CASSLVGGELFF.

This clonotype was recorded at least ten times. CDR3 region: CASSWGGSNQPQHF. The CDR3 nucleotides read TGTGCCAGCAGCTGGGGAGGGAGCAATCAGCCCCAGCATTTT. The chain recombines TRBV7-9 with TRBJ1-5, with D hard to call. The germline V gene encodes CDR1 SEHNR and CDR2 FQNEAQ (reference sequence). V lost 4 bases and J 1 base, leaving 8 bases between the germline ends. CDR3 length equals 14 residues.

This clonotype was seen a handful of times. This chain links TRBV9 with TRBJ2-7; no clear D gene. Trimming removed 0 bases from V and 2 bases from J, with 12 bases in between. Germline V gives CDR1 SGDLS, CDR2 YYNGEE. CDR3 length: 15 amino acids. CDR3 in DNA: TGTGCCAGCAGCGTAGGTACAGCCGCTACCTACGAGCAGTACTTC. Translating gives CASSVGTAATYEQYF.

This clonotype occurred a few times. The CDR3 region has the DNA TGCGCCAGCAGCCGGGTACAGGGTGAAGCTTTCTTT. It codes for CASSRVQGEAFF. The chain has TRBV4-3 and TRBJ1-1; TRBD1 might be the D (6 bases). Germline CDR1 reads LGHNA; CDR2 reads YSLEER. This CDR3 is built from 12 residues. The ends were cut back, 4 bases at V and 7 bases at J, with 10 bases in the middle.

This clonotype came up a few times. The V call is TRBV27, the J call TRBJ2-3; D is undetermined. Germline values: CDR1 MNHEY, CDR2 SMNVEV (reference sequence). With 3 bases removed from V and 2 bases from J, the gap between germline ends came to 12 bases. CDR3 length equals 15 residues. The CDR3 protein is CASSFRQDSTDTQYF. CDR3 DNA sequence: TGTGCCAGCAGTTTTCGACAAGACTCCACAGATACGCAGTATTTT.

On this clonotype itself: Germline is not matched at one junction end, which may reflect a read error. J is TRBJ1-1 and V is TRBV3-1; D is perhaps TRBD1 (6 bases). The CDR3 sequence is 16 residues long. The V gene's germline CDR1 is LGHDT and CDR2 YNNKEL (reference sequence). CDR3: CAGSQYGTRELAEAFF. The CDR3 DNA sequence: TGTGCCGGCAGCCAATATGGGACAAGGGAACTCGCTGAAGCTTTCTTT.

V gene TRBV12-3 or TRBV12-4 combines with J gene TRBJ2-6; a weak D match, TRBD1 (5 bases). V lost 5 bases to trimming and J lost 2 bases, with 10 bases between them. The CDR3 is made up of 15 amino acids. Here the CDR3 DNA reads TGTGCCAGCAGTATCGCAGGGACTGGGGCCAACGTCCTGACTTTC. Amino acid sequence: CASSIAGTGANVLTF.